Included here is one T cell receptor (beta chain) sequence, with context. This clone's antigen is unknown. Base quality data are lacking; no much larger clone is found one base away. The roughly 38 donors, aged roughly 6 to 100 years, were systemically healthy Caucasian individuals from Russia. Ten milliliters of peripheral blood were drawn from each donor into EDTA-treated Vacutainer tubes. Ficoll-Paque density-gradient centrifugation was used to isolate PBMCs, with at least 7 million per sample. Total RNA was extracted from PBMCs with Trizol reagent, with at least 6 micrograms obtained per sample. For every donor, flow cytometry on a PBMC aliquot measured the percentage of naive CD45RAhigh/CD27high T cells. This specimen comes from a study of blood T cells in healthy people across ages (dated by TCRdb to 2015 to 2017). Looking at the study overall: Template switching captured roughly one uniquely barcoded TCR beta cDNA molecule per two T cells in model experiments. To avoid experimental bias, donors of different ages were distributed randomly across sequencing lanes. For two donors (one aged 18 to 30 and one aged 80 or older), the study analyzed two additional independent replicas of 1 million unique cDNA reads from the same blood draw. Using deep sequencing normalized with unique cDNA molecular identifiers, the study measured how TCR beta repertoire diversity changes with age. The donors were split into four age groups: young (average around 17 years), middle-aged (39), aged (more than 55) and long-lived (roughly 77). What the work shows at the level of the full study, not this receptor alone: Estimates of total diversity based on one million sequenced T cells were regarded as lower bounds and as underestimates. A strong correlation was found between observed TCR beta diversity and the percentage of naive T cells measured by flow cytometry. Because the CMV infection status of the donors was unknown, age-related changes in expanded clonotypes may potentially have been confounded. Because profiling used bulk unsorted PBMCs, naive and antigen-experienced compartments could not be compared conclusively. As age increased, observed TCR beta diversity per million T cells dropped in a roughly linear way, and a significant reduction was already evident by age 40. Compared with the aged group, the long-lived group had more naive CD4+ T cells, fewer expanded clones and increased TCR diversity, suggesting age selection.

The germline ends are 7 bases apart after V is trimmed by 1 base and J by 5 bases. The germline V gene gives CDR1 as MNHEY and CDR2 as SVGEGT. The CDR3 starts with the cysteine, ends with the phenylalanine, and has 13 residues. Only the CDR3 DNA stays, 39 bases, in frame from base 1. Libraries were built with 5' RACE. TCRdb records Illumina HiSeq 2500 as the sequencer. A second PCR of about 7 to 12 cycles was performed with a sample-barcoded 5' primer and a J-beta primer mix. A template-switch 5' adaptor carrying 12 random nucleotides introduced a unique molecular identifier onto each TCR beta cDNA molecule. Each sample yielded at least 2.5 million CDR3-containing paired-end reads. The Mint cDNA synthesis kit, primed by a TRBC-specific oligonucleotide, was used to synthesize first-strand cDNA from all RNA. Following uracil-DNA glycosylase treatment, all cDNA underwent a first 18-cycle PCR with the universal primers M1SS and BC2_uni_R. In the paper's pipeline: Normalization of each sample was performed by random selection of 1 million high-quality reads, each carrying a distinct molecular identifier. Reads with shared molecular identifiers were discarded instead of being binned into consensus sequences. MiTCR, set to a Q25 quality threshold and the strictest error-elimination algorithm, was used for CDR3 identification, clonotype clustering and error correction. A nonparametric unseen species model with Euler transformation was used to estimate a lower bound on total TCR beta diversity. TCRdb trimmed the raw reads at Q25, called clones with MiXCR and kept productive beta chains. Rows merge per CDR3 protein into single entries with the most common DNA and genes. TCRdb, not the original authors, processed these V and J calls. This sample holds 1.5 million to 2 million distinct CDR3 sequences; around 48% were observed only once. The ten top clones hold roughly 2% of the sample.

The chain employs TRBV6-2 or TRBV6-3 and TRBJ2-3; the D segment cannot be called with confidence. This sequence originates from a woman aged 40 to 49 in good health. The sequencing sample was made of blood. The sequenced DNA is TGTGCCAGCAGTTACTGGGGAAGAGATACGCAGTATTTT. The translation is CASSYWGRDTQYF.